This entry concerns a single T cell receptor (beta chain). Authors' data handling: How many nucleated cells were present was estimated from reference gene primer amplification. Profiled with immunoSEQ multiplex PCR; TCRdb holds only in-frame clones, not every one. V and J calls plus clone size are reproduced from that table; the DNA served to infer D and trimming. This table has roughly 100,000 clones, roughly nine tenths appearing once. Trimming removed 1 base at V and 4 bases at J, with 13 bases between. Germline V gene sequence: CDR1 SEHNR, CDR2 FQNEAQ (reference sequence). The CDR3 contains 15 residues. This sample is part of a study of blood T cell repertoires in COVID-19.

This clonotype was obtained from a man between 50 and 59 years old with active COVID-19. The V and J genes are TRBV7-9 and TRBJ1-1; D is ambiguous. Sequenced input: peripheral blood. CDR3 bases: TGTGCCAGCAGCTTAGAGTCGGGGTGGGCCACTGAAGCTTTCTTT. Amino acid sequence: CASSLESGWATEAFF.